This record looks at one TCR beta chain sequence and its context. The antigen is unknown. The data are from a study of T cells in Graves' hyperthyroidism and ophthalmopathy. The study, taken as a whole, reports: For ophthalmopathy, model prediction preceded onset by a median roughly 6.3 months. A model of 13 V-J pairs discriminated ophthalmopathy from stable hyperthyroidism. Most expanded thyroid clonotypes above 0.001 recurred in blood.

Germline CDR1 is LNHDA and CDR2 is SQIVND (reference sequence). Trimming cost V 3 bases and J 4 bases, with 13 bases left between them. The CDR3 loop spans 15 amino acids. RNA transcripts provided the source from which TCR beta CDR3 regions were amplified. A set of HTBI primers served as the primers for a first-round RT-PCR of the TCR CDR3. TCRdb reprocessed the multiplex PCR reads via MiXCR and lists one record per CDR3 protein. This table has about 690,000 distinct CDR3 sequences, roughly 17% appearing once. The sample was blood. The TCR sequence derives from a man aged 50-60 years with Graves' hyperthyroidism. The J gene is TRBJ1-5, the V gene TRBV19, with D unclear. In nucleotides, the CDR3 is TGTGCCAGTAGTATTAACGGAGGTGGAAATCAGCCCCAGCATTTT. This codes for CASSINGGGNQPQHF.